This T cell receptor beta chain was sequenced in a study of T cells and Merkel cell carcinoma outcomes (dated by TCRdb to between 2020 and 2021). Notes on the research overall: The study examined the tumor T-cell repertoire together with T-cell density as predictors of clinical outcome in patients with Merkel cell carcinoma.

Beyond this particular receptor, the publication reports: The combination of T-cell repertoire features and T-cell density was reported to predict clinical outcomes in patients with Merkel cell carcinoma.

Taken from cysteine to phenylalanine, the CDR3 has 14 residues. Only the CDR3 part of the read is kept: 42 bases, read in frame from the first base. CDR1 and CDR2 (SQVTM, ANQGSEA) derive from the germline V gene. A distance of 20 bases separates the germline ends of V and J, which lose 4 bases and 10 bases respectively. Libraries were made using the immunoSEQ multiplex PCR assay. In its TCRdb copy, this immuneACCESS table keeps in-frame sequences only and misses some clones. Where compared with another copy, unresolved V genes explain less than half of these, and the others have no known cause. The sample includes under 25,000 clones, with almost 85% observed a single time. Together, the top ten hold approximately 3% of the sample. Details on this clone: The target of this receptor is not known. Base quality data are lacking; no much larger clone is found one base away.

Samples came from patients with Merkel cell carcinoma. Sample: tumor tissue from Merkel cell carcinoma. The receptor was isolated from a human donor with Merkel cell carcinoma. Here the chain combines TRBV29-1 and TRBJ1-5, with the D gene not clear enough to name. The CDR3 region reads CSVALGRGPRPQHF. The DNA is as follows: TGCAGCGTTGCACTGGGGAGAGGCCCTAGACCCCAGCATTTT. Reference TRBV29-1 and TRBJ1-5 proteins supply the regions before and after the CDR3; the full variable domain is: SAVISQKPSRDICQRGTSLTIQCQVDSQVTMMFWYRQQPGQSLTLIATANQGSEATYESGFVIDKFPISRPNLTFSTLTVSNMSPEDSSIYLCSVALGRGPRPQHFGDGTRLSIL.